A single sample gave rise to the 9 T cell receptor beta chains below, sequenced in a study of blood T cell repertoires in COVID-19. Sequencing was performed with immunoSEQ multiplex PCR; in TCRdb, only in-frame clones are kept and a portion is missing. Of about 350,000 clones detected, almost 90% appear once; the ten largest clones hold approximately 0.97%. The sequenced sample consisted of PBMCs or T cells enriched from blood (not recorded which). The receptors were gathered from a woman aged 25 to 39 who had been exposed to COVID-19.

The chain links TRBV6-5 to TRBJ2-7; 7 bases match TRBD2. Per the germline V gene, CDR1 is MNHEY and CDR2 is SVGAGI. The CDR3 has 14 residues. V dropped 5 bases and J dropped 0; count of bases not matched to a gene: 4. The CDR3 region is CASSPTSSSYEQYF. The DNA of the CDR3 is TGTGCCAGCAGTCCGACTAGCTCCTCCTACGAGCAGTACTTC.

This chain uses TRBV6-2 or TRBV6-3 with TRBJ2-3; 7 bases are a match to TRBD2. This CDR3 region has 18 residues. Trimming took 0 bases from V and 6 from J; bases not matched to a gene: 15. CDR1 is MNHEY and CDR2 is SVGEGT in the germline V gene. The CDR3 DNA reads as TGTGCCAGCAGTTACTCGGGGGGGGGAGTACTCCCCTGGGATACGCAGTATTTT. Its protein is CASSYSGGGVLPWDTQYF.

This chain joins TRBV7-2 and TRBJ1-1; D not resolved. The germline CDR1 and CDR2 sequences are SGHTA and FQGNSA. The V gene lost 2 bases and the J gene lost 1 base, with 8 bases spanning the gap. The CDR3 length is 14 residues. The CDR3 here is CASSLSYRNTEAFF. In nucleotides, the CDR3 is TGTGCCAGCAGCTTAAGCTACCGGAACACTGAAGCTTTCTTT.

V gene TRBV7-9 combines with J gene TRBJ2-5, with D hard to call. The CDR3 covers 14 residues. Trimming pared 1 base from V and 5 bases from J, leaving 11 bases between. CDR1 is SEHNR, CDR2 FQNEAQ, per germline (reference sequence). CDR3 DNA sequence: TGTGCCAGCAGCTTAGATCCGGTGGTGGAGACCCAGTACTTC. It codes for CASSLDPVVETQYF.

The chain employs TRBV18 and TRBJ1-5; a weak D match, TRBD1 (5 bases). The CDR3 spans 15 residues. CDR1 is KGHSH and CDR2 is LQKENI in the germline V gene. V dropped 6 bases and J dropped 6 bases, with 18 bases sitting between them. CDR3 coding DNA: TGTGCCAGCTCGGCCTTGACAGTCGGCCCTCAGCCCCAGCATTTT. Translation gives CASSALTVGPQPQHF.

V is TRBV25-1 and J is TRBJ1-2, with a tentative D call TRBD1 (5 bases). Trimming took off 5 bases at V and 2 bases at J, with 15 bases between the two ends. Germline loops: CDR1 MGHDK, CDR2 SYGVNS. The CDR3 runs 15 residues. CDR3 sequence (DNA): TGTGCCAGCAGTCGGTCAGGGCACAAGAACTATGGCTACACCTTC. It encodes CASSRSGHKNYGYTF.

J is TRBJ2-1 and V is TRBV29-1, with D perhaps matching TRBD1 (5 bases). The CDR3 has 13 amino acids. The germline gives CDR1 SQVTM, CDR2 ANQGSEA. CDR3: CSLQVFSYNEQFF. The DNA of the CDR3 is TGCAGTCTACAGGTCTTCTCGTACAATGAGCAGTTCTTC.

V gene TRBV14 combines with J gene TRBJ2-1, with TRBD2 as a possible D gene (6 bases). The CDR3 is 14 residues long. The germline V gene encodes CDR1 SGHDN and CDR2 FVKESK. Trimming shortened V by 4 bases and J by 9 bases, and 16 bases separated the two germline ends. The CDR3 nucleotides are TGTGCCAGCAGCCGAATTCCGGGAGCTCCTGAGCAGTTCTTC. It encodes CASSRIPGAPEQFF.

V is TRBV28 and J is TRBJ2-3; 7 nucleotides align to TRBD1. The CDR3 runs to 14 residues. V shed 5 bases, J shed 4 bases, and the junction held 6 bases outside the gene matches. Germline CDR1 reads MDHEN; CDR2 reads SYDVKM. CDR3 in DNA: TGTGCCAGCAGTGCGACAGGGTGGGCAGATACGCAGTATTTT. It specifies CASSATGWADTQYF.